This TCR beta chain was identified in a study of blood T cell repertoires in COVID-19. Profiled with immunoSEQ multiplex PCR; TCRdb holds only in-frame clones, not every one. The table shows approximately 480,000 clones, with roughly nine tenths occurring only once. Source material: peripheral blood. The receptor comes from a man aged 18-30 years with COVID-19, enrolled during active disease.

CDR3 in amino acids: CATSDRGLSPDTQYF. CDR3 nucleotide sequence: TGTGCCACCAGTGATCGGGGGTTATCCCCAGATACGCAGTATTTT. The chain has TRBV24-1 and TRBJ2-3; a possible D gene is TRBD2 (6 bases). Germline V CDR1 and CDR2: KGHDR, SFDVKD. V was trimmed by 3 bases and J by 4 bases, leaving 13 bases between them. CDR3 size: 15 residues.